The sequence of this T cell receptor (beta chain) was determined in a study of blood T cell repertoires in COVID-19. The repertoire was sequenced with immunoSEQ multiplex PCR; TCRdb's copy has only in-frame clones and lacks some. Seen here are about 180,000 clones, 75% to 90% observed once, and the top ten hold 7.6%. After removal of 4 bases from V and 6 bases from J, the junction contained 11 bases not matched to a gene. Germline CDR1 is SGHTA and CDR2 is FQGNSA. CDR3 length: 15 residues. The chain employs TRBV7-2 and TRBJ1-1; 7 bases agree with TRBD1. The sample was peripheral blood. The clonotype was recovered from a woman in her seventies with COVID-19, enrolled during active disease. CDR3 amino acids: CASSSRQGGGAEAFF. The DNA for the CDR3 is TGTGCCAGCAGCTCCCGACAGGGCGGGGGGGCTGAAGCTTTCTTT.